This record covers a single T cell receptor (beta chain). The clone's antigen remains unknown. The limits of the CDR3 on the DNA are not certain, so only TCRdb's listed CDR3 is given. Whole blood was collected in K2EDTA tubes by collaborating institutions according to the institutions' own protocols. For TCRbeta analysis, collaborators shipped samples in one of three forms: frozen whole blood, isolated PBMCs, or DNA extracted from either of those sample types. From the cysteine through the phenylalanine, the CDR3 covers 13 amino acids. Sequences MNHNY (CDR1) and SVGAGI (CDR2) are obtained from the germline V gene (reference sequence). TCRbeta CDR3 regions were amplified from genomic DNA using the immunoSEQ Assay, a bias-controlled multiplex PCR. The authors' pipeline ran thus. Nucleated cell counts per sample were estimated from amplification of reference gene primers within the assay. To quantify the absolute abundance of each unique TCRbeta CDR3 rearrangement, sequence reads were collapsed and filtered. For each sample, productive Simpson clonality was calculated by taking the square root of Simpson's diversity index across productive rearrangements. Not all clones reach the TCRdb copy of this immuneACCESS table, which keeps in-frame sequences only. Checked studies attribute under half of the gap to unresolved V genes and leave the rest unexplained. That table is the source of V, J and clone size, and D and trimming were worked out from the DNA. The sample table lists about 98,000 clones, around 81% of them with a count of one. The ten most abundant clones make up around 4.1% of the sample.

The data were taken from a study of blood T cell repertoires in COVID-19 (dated by TCRdb to about 2020). Concerning the study at large: Samples from collaborators originated in the United States, Italy and Spain and spanned both the acute and convalescent phases of COVID-19. The material from the prospective study consisted of cDNA or gDNA derived from T cells, B-cell-depleted T cells, or PBMCs. The dataset comprised deeply sampled blood TCRbeta repertoires from subjects exposed to, actively infected with, or recovered from COVID-19. A freely available public database, intended as a resource for researchers studying the immune response to SARS-CoV-2, is where the repertoires were released. Samples were obtained from the ongoing ImmuneRACE study (first 160 participants) and from over 1,000 subjects provided by 6 global collaborators. Sample metadata almost always included a de-identified subject ID, COVID-19 status, age in years and sex. Where available, HLA class I and class II types were taken from metadata supplied by the sample provider and were not determined by assay-based typing.

What the research found in general, with its limitations: Clinical and demographic metadata were provided uncurated, with the amount varying by source and participant.

Sequences were obtained from peripheral blood. The sequence derives from a man between 60 and 75 years old with acute or convalescent COVID-19. The rearranged segments are TRBV6-6 and TRBJ1-1; TRBD1, the table's D call, was not compared with the DNA. The CDR3 region has the sequence CASSSTSNTEAFF.